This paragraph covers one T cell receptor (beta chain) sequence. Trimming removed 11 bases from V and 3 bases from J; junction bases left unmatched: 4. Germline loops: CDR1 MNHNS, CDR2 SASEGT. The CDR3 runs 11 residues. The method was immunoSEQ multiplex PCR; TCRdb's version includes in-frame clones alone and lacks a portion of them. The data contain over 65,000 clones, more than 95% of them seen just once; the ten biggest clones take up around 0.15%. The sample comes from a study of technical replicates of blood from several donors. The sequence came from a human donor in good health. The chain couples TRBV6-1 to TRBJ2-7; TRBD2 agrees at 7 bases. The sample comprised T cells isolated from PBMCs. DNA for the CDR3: TGTGCCGGGGGGGGAGTCTACGAGCAGTACTTC. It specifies CAGGGVYEQYF.